These 21 T cell receptor beta chains were sequenced from one sample in a study of T cells in Graves' hyperthyroidism and ophthalmopathy (dated by TCRdb to between 2019 and 2020). The receptor library was made with multiplex PCR. The sequencer listed for this sample is Illumina HiSeq 2000. The TCR beta CDR3 regions were amplified from the RNA transcripts. The TCR CDR3 was subjected to a first round of RT-PCR using the HTBI primer set and the Qiagen OneStep RT-PCR kit. TCRdb trimmed the raw reads at Q25, called clones with MiXCR and kept productive beta chains. Rows with a matching CDR3 protein are joined into one entry that keeps the most common DNA and genes. This sample holds approximately 400,000 distinct CDR3 sequences; approximately 12% were observed only once. The leading ten clones occupy around 20% of the sample. Source material: blood. The source is a man in his thirties or forties with Graves' hyperthyroidism that later progressed to Graves' ophthalmopathy.

The gene calls are TRBV11-2 and TRBJ2-7; D not certain. Trimming removed 7 bases at V and 1 base at J, with 8 bases between. CDR1 is SGHAT, CDR2 FQNNGV, per germline. CDR3 length: 12 amino acids. The CDR3 loop is CASKNGSYEQYF. CDR3 DNA: TGTGCCAGCAAAAATGGTTCCTACGAGCAGTACTTC.

This clonotype has at least ten counts. The rearrangement uses TRBV12-3 or TRBV12-4 and TRBJ2-3; TRBD2 matches 10 bases. The CDR3 extends over 16 amino acids. V trimming: 6 bases; J trimming: 0 bases; junction bases outside the gene matches: 6. The CDR3 spells CASSPGLAASTDTQYF. CDR3 bases: TGTGCCAGCAGCCCTGGACTAGCGGCAAGCACAGATACGCAGTATTTT.

Notes on this clonotype: Mismatch with germline at one junction end may stem from a read error. This chain's CDR3 is CRARDRGVNTEAFF. In nucleotides, the CDR3 is TGCAGGGCTAGAGATCGGGGGGTGAACACTGAAGCTTTCTTT. V and J are TRBV20-1 and TRBJ1-1, with D perhaps matching TRBD1 (5 bases). CDR1 and CDR2 (germline): DFQATT, SNEGSKA (reference sequence). This CDR3 spans 14 amino acids.

In its sample, this clonotype was seen many times. The V and J genes are TRBV29-1 and TRBJ1-1, with 7 bases aligning to TRBD1. V lost 6 bases to trimming and J lost 2 bases; unmatched junction nucleotides: 6. There are 13 residues in the CDR3. In germline, CDR1 is SQVTM, CDR2 ANQGSEA. In DNA, the CDR3 is TGCAGCGTAGAGACAGGGATAAACACTGAAGCTTTCTTT. Its translation: CSVETGINTEAFF.

With regard to this clonotype: This sequence may be a read error, since a much larger clone differs from it by one base. This chain joins TRBV6-1 and TRBJ1-5; D not certain. The germline CDR1 and CDR2 sequences are MNHNS and SASEGT. This CDR3 contains 13 residues. The CDR3 protein is CGSSAISNQPQHF. CDR3 in DNA: TGTGGCAGCAGTGCGATTAGCAATCAGCCCCAGCATTTT.

Many counts were recorded for this clonotype. This chain connects TRBV2 to TRBJ1-5; D is unclear. The germline V gene encodes CDR1 SNHLY and CDR2 FYNNEI. The germline V and J ends were trimmed by 6 bases and 5 bases, with 17 bases remaining between them. The length of the CDR3 is 15 residues. The CDR3 nucleotides are TGTGCCAGCAGCAACCTCGGAGGGTTTCATCAGCCCCAGCATTTT. This gives the protein CASSNLGGFHQPQHF.

The CDR3 loop reads CASSTNPGTGGYEQYF. CDR3 bases: TGCGCCAGCAGCACCAACCCCGGGACAGGGGGTTACGAGCAGTACTTC. The rearrangement links TRBV4-1 to TRBJ2-7; 11 bases agree with TRBD1. Unmatched junction bases numbered 10, after V lost 5 bases and J lost 4 bases. Germline-derived CDR1 and CDR2 are MGHRA and YSYEKL. The CDR3 extends over 16 amino acids.

In this sample, this clonotype turned up many times. This sequence joins TRBV6-1 and TRBJ1-5; D is possibly TRBD1 (5 bases). Deletions cut 5 bases from V and 3 bases from J, with 14 bases between. The CDR3 extends over 15 amino acids. The germline V gene has CDR1 MNHNS and CDR2 SASEGT. CDR3 sequence: CASSYGAGTNQPQHF. CDR3 bases: TGTGCCAGCAGTTATGGTGCAGGGACCAATCAGCCCCAGCATTTT.

This clonotype was seen more than once but under ten times. The chain carries TRBV11-3 and TRBJ2-1; 9 bases are a match to TRBD1. The CDR3 sequence is 16 residues long. V gave up 6 bases and J gave up 9 bases; unmatched junction bases: 15. Looked up from germline, CDR1 is SGHNT and CDR2 is YENEEA. The CDR3 coding sequence is TGTGCCAGCAGAAAACTTGACAGGGGGGACGGCGGTGAGCAGTTCTTC. Its translation is CASRKLDRGDGGEQFF.

In this sample, this clonotype turned up many times. This chain links TRBV28 with TRBJ1-5; TRBD1 is a possible D gene (6 bases). CDR1 and CDR2 (germline): MDHEN, SYDVKM. CDR3 length: 17 residues. V was clipped by 4 bases and J by 1 base, with 17 bases between them. The DNA for the CDR3 is TGTGCCAGCAGTTCCAATTGGGGGCGCGGGAGCAATCAGCCCCAGCATTTT. Translated: CASSSNWGRGSNQPQHF.

This chain uses TRBV3-1 with TRBJ2-2; unclear D gene. The V end was cut by 3 bases, the J end by 1 base, with 6 bases between. CDR1 and CDR2 (germline): LGHDT, YNNKEL (reference sequence). The CDR3 consists of 14 residues. The CDR3, as DNA: TGTGCCAGCAGCCACAAGGGGAACACCGGGGAGCTGTTTTTT. This gives the protein CASSHKGNTGELFF.

This clonotype has ten or more counts. The chain couples TRBV5-5 to TRBJ1-1, with 7 positions matching TRBD1. Germline CDR1 SGHKS, CDR2 YYEKEE (reference sequence). The trim removed 4 bases at V and 4 bases at J, leaving 7 bases unmatched. The length of the CDR3 is 14 residues. The DNA of the CDR3 is TGTGCCAGCAGCCACAGGGGAGTCGGCACTGAAGCTTTCTTT. Amino acid sequence: CASSHRGVGTEAFF.

The genes are TRBV7-9 and TRBJ1-6, with 11 bases that match TRBD1. The junction had 4 bases not matched to a gene; V was cut back by 5 bases and J by 7 bases. Germline lookup yields CDR1 SEHNR and CDR2 FQNEAQ (reference sequence). The CDR3 sequence is 15 residues long. This chain's CDR3 is CASSIGTGGNSPLHF. The CDR3 DNA is TGTGCCAGCAGCATCGGGACAGGGGGGAATTCACCCCTCCACTTT.

This clonotype was counted many times. The gene calls are TRBV2 and TRBJ2-3; D may be TRBD1 (5 bases). Germline-derived CDR1 and CDR2 are SNHLY and FYNNEI. The length of the CDR3 is 19 residues. Trimming took 0 bases from V and 7 from J, leaving 26 bases between them. The CDR3 nucleotides read TGTGCCAGCAGTGAAGCGGAAGGGGCAAGGGATATCTCCTCCAATACGCAGTATTTT. It codes for CASSEAEGARDISSNTQYF.

This clonotype showed up many times. V and J are TRBV3-1 and TRBJ2-7, with 9 positions matching TRBD2. Germline CDR1 reads LGHDT; CDR2 reads YNNKEL (reference sequence). The CDR3 is made up of 15 amino acids. Trimming cost V 4 bases and J 7 bases; bases outside gene matches: 11. As DNA, the CDR3 is TGTGCCAGCAGCCCATCTACGGCGGGGGGGTATGAGCAGTACTTC. It codes for CASSPSTAGGYEQYF.

There are a few counts of this clonotype. The genes are TRBV5-1 and TRBJ2-1, with TRBD1 identical over 7 bases. Per germline, CDR1 SGHRS and CDR2 YFSETQ. With 1 base clipped from V and 7 bases from J, the junction kept 8 bases outside the gene matches. This CDR3 is 15 amino acids long. CDR3 DNA: TGCGCCAGCAGCTTGTTTGTTGGACAGGCGAATGAGCAGTTCTTC. Its protein is CASSLFVGQANEQFF.

This clonotype was counted a few times. CDR3 coding DNA: TGCAGCGTTCCCTGTCGAGACCGAAGCTCCTACGAGCAGTACTTC. Amino acid sequence: CSVPCRDRSSYEQYF. The V and J genes are TRBV29-1 and TRBJ2-7; no definite D call. The CDR3 runs 15 residues. Trimming took 5 bases from V and 0 from J, leaving 17 bases between them. Germline loops: CDR1 SQVTM, CDR2 ANQGSEA.

This clonotype has only a few counts. This rearrangement joins TRBV30 to TRBJ1-5; D uncertain. This CDR3 comprises 14 residues. The germline CDR1 and CDR2 sequences are GTSNPN and SVGIG (reference sequence). Trimming removed 3 bases at V and 3 bases at J, with 12 bases between. CDR3 sequence reads: CAWREGQTNQPQHF. As DNA, the CDR3 is TGTGCCTGGAGAGAAGGGCAGACCAATCAGCCCCAGCATTTT.

This clonotype was counted ten times or more. The gene calls are TRBV15 and TRBJ1-6; D ambiguous. The length of the CDR3 is 13 residues. V lost 0 bases to trimming and J lost 7 bases, with 4 bases between them. Looked up from germline, CDR1 is LNHNV and CDR2 is YYDKDF (reference sequence). For the CDR3, the DNA is TGTGCCACCAGCAGAGATGCCAATTCACCCCTCCACTTT. It translates to CATSRDANSPLHF.

The CDR3 here is CASSELCKRHGYEQYF. CDR3 sequence (DNA): TGTGCCAGCAGTGAATTGTGTAAGAGACACGGTTACGAGCAGTACTTC. The chain carries TRBV25-1 and TRBJ2-7; D is unresolved. This CDR3 region has 16 residues. Germline values: CDR1 MGHDK, CDR2 SYGVNS. Trimming stripped 1 base from V and 4 bases from J, with 17 bases between.

This clonotype was detected ten times or more. This chain joins TRBV2 and TRBJ2-1, with 8 nucleotides matching TRBD1. Germline lookup yields CDR1 SNHLY and CDR2 FYNNEI. V was pared by 6 bases and J by 6 bases, with 13 bases of the junction left unmatched. CDR3 length equals 16 residues. The CDR3 DNA reads TGTGCCAGCAGCCTACCTCAGGGGGCACTACTCAATGAGCAGTTCTTC. Protein sequence: CASSLPQGALLNEQFF.